The present T cell receptor beta chain was sequenced within a study of cytomegalovirus exposure and HLA in healthy donors. The study, taken as a whole, reports: CMV serostatus was the only recorded immune exposure for donors.

PCR primers comprised 60 Vbeta and 13 Jbeta primers. Clones were sequenced by immunoSEQ multiplex PCR, and TCRdb holds only the in-frame ones, with some missing. The top ten clones hold about 2.2% of a sample with roughly 140,000 clones, more than 75% of them seen once. The V gene lost 1 base and the J gene lost 5 bases, with 13 bases spanning the gap. CDR3 size: 14 residues. Germline CDR1 and CDR2: GTSNPN and SVGIG (reference sequence). As for this clone: The target antigen is unknown.

The TCR sequence derives from a woman aged 18-29 years in good health and CMV-seropositive. Material: PBMCs. V and J are TRBV30 and TRBJ2-3, with D tentatively TRBD2 (5 bases). The CDR3 reads CAWSDWGVVDTQYF. DNA of the CDR3: TGTGCCTGGAGTGACTGGGGAGTGGTAGATACGCAGTATTTT.